One and the same sample provided the 17 T cell receptor beta chains below, sequenced in a study of T cell repertoires in cytomegalovirus infection. Using its own MiXCR run on the reads, TCRdb lists one record per CDR3 protein. The table includes approximately 120,000 distinct CDR3 sequences, around 28% detected once. No antigen has been assigned to these receptors. This specimen consisted of CD8+ T cells from cultured PBMCs, obtained from culture after CMV antigen stimulation. These receptors were obtained from a human donor in good health (CMV status not recorded). Some clones in this sample may be carry-over from other donors' samples.

The chain uses TRBV7-8 and TRBJ2-5; 10 bases align to TRBD1. Germline V gene data show CDR1 as SGHVS and CDR2 as FQNEAQ. The CDR3 has 15 amino acids. The V gene end was trimmed by 0 bases and the J gene end by 3 bases; junction bases not matched to a gene: 1. Here the CDR3 reads CASSLATGGKETQYF. The CDR3 DNA reads as TGTGCCAGCAGCTTAGCGACAGGGGGCAAAGAGACCCAGTACTTC.

The J gene is TRBJ1-2, the V gene TRBV12-3 or TRBV12-4; 7 bases align to TRBD1. CDR3 length: 13 residues. J gave up 6 bases and V 5 bases, and 6 bases lay outside the gene matches. CDR3 sequence (DNA): TGTGCCAGCAGTCAAGACAGGGCGGATGGCTACACCTTC. Its protein is CASSQDRADGYTF.

J is TRBJ2-1 and V is TRBV9; D not certain. The V gene's germline CDR1 is SGDLS and CDR2 YYNGEE. Trimming shortened V by 4 bases and J by 0 bases, and 11 bases separated the two germline ends. The CDR3 runs 15 residues. The CDR3 sequence: CASSSDAGSYNEQFF. The CDR3, as DNA: TGTGCCAGCAGCTCGGATGCAGGCTCCTACAATGAGCAGTTCTTC.

This clonotype was counted only a few times. The V gene is TRBV4-1, the J gene TRBJ1-1; no definite D call. This CDR3 comprises 11 residues. V was pared by 0 bases and J by 4 bases, with 0 bases between. Germline V gene lookup returns CDR1 MGHRA and CDR2 YSYEKL. The CDR3 spells CASSQDTEAFF. CDR3 DNA: TGCGCCAGCAGCCAAGACACTGAAGCTTTCTTT.

This chain uses TRBV12-3 or TRBV12-4 with TRBJ2-7; tentative D call: TRBD1 (6 bases). The V and J ends lost 3 bases and 13 bases respectively, with 13 bases between them. CDR3 length: 11 residues. CDR3 DNA sequence: TGTGCCAGCAGTTTTAGCTCGGACAGATACTTC. Translation: CASSFSSDRYF.

This clonotype has only a few counts. The chain links TRBV11-2 to TRBJ2-1, with no clear D. From germline, CDR1 is SGHAT and CDR2 FQNNGV. V lost 0 bases, J lost 1 base, and 10 bases lay in between. The CDR3 sequence is 16 residues long. For the CDR3, the DNA is TGTGCCAGCAGCTTAGAAGGAAAGAGATCCTACAATGAGCAGTTCTTC. Its translation: CASSLEGKRSYNEQFF.

The V gene is TRBV10-3, the J gene TRBJ2-3; TRBD2 matches 11 bases. V trimming: 6 bases; J trimming: 3 bases; junction bases outside the gene matches: 5. In germline, CDR1 is ENHRY, CDR2 SYGVKD. The CDR3 sequence is 15 residues long. CDR3 sequence (DNA): TGTGCCATCAGCCATAGCGGGGGGGCAACAGATACGCAGTATTTT. This encodes CAISHSGGATDTQYF.

This rearrangement joins TRBV7-3 to TRBJ2-1, with 8 positions matching TRBD2. CDR1 and CDR2 (germline): SGHTA, FQGTGA. The CDR3 has 16 amino acids. The V segment lost 5 bases and the J segment 1 base; nucleotides outside the gene matches: 7. The chain's CDR3 is CASSLSGDPSYNEQFF. The CDR3 DNA sequence: TGTGCCAGCAGCCTTAGCGGGGACCCATCCTACAATGAGCAGTTCTTC.

The sample holds many counts of this clonotype. In DNA, the CDR3 is TGTGCCAGCAGCCCGGGATCTCGACTAGCAGGGGCCTACAATGAGCAGTTCTTC. As protein: CASSPGSRLAGAYNEQFF. This sequence joins TRBV7-7 and TRBJ2-1; weak D call: TRBD2 (7 bases). Trimming took off 5 bases at V and 2 bases at J, with 22 bases between the two ends. The germline V gene encodes CDR1 SSHAT and CDR2 FNYEAQ (reference sequence). The CDR3 totals 18 residues.

The genes are TRBV29-1 and TRBJ1-2; D call uncertain. The CDR3 is 10 residues long. Trimming cost V 6 bases and J 5 bases, with 7 bases left between them. CDR1 is SQVTM, CDR2 ANQGSEA, per germline. CDR3 sequence (DNA): TGCAGCGTCCCTGAATATGGCTACACCTTC. Protein: CSVPEYGYTF.

V is TRBV7-6 and J is TRBJ2-1; D might be TRBD2 (5 bases). The CDR3 totals 15 residues. Germline CDR1 and CDR2: SGHVS and FNYEAQ. Trimming cost V 5 bases and J 6 bases, with 17 bases left between them. The CDR3 sequence is CASSLLAGDGNEQFF. As DNA, the CDR3 is TGTGCCAGCAGCCTCTTGGCGGGCGATGGCAATGAGCAGTTCTTC. Looking up the rest from reference TRBV7-6 and TRBJ2-1 gives the full variable domain: GAGVSQSPRYKVTKRGQDVALRCDPISGHVSLYWYRQALGQGPEFLTYFNYEAQQDKSGLPNDRFSAERPEGSISTLTIQRTEQRDSAMYRCASSLLAGDGNEQFFGPGTRLTVL.

The chain recombines TRBV2 with TRBJ2-7; D call uncertain. Trimming pared 1 base from V and 2 bases from J, leaving 6 bases between. CDR3 size: 13 residues. Looked up from germline, CDR1 is SNHLY and CDR2 is FYNNEI. The CDR3 DNA reads as TGTGCCAGCAGTGAAGGGCTAGCCTACGAGCAGTACTTC. It yields the protein CASSEGLAYEQYF.

This clonotype was seen more than once but under ten times. The V call is TRBV28, the J call TRBJ1-1; D not resolved. V was clipped by 5 bases and J by 3 bases, with 16 bases between them. Per the germline V gene, CDR1 is MDHEN and CDR2 is SYDVKM. The CDR3 sequence is 15 residues long. This CDR3 reads CASSLDLLADTEAFF. The CDR3 coding sequence is TGTGCCAGCAGTCTTGACCTTTTAGCGGACACTGAAGCTTTCTTT.

This clonotype was counted a few times. This chain links TRBV7-9 with TRBJ1-1; tentative D call: TRBD1 (5 bases). V lost 6 bases to trimming and J lost 6 bases, with 8 bases between them. This CDR3 contains 11 residues. Germline CDR1 and CDR2: SEHNR and FQNEAQ (reference sequence). Here the CDR3 DNA reads TGTGCCAGCAGTCGGGACTCTGAAGCTTTCTTT. It is translated as CASSRDSEAFF.

There are a few counts of this clonotype. This chain joins TRBV20-1 and TRBJ2-7; 7 bases map to TRBD1. Germline V lookup: CDR1 DFQATT, CDR2 SNEGSKA (reference sequence). This CDR3 has 14 amino acids. With 1 base clipped from V and 4 bases from J, the junction kept 7 bases outside the gene matches. The CDR3 sequence: CSARGPDRVYEQYF. In DNA form, the CDR3 reads TGCAGTGCTAGAGGCCCTGACAGGGTATACGAGCAGTACTTC.

Many counts were recorded for this clonotype. This sequence joins TRBV19 and TRBJ1-1; no clear D gene. The CDR3 has 13 amino acids. Per germline, CDR1 LNHDA and CDR2 SQIVND (reference sequence). Trimming took 3 bases from V and 6 from J, leaving 11 bases between them. CDR3 sequence (DNA): TGTGCCAGTAGTATCAGGTCGGCCTCTGAAGCTTTCTTT. Protein product: CASSIRSASEAFF.

This clonotype came up a few times. The chain employs TRBV2 and TRBJ2-2, with TRBD1 as a possible D gene (5 bases). The germline gives CDR1 SNHLY, CDR2 FYNNEI. Trimming left V 2 bases short and J 5 bases short, with 15 bases between. This CDR3 is built from 16 residues. Here the CDR3 reads CASSESWQGRTGELFF. The CDR3, as DNA: TGTGCCAGCAGTGAAAGTTGGCAGGGCCGGACCGGGGAGCTGTTTTTT.